A selection of T cell receptor beta chains follows, all from one sample in a study of OX40 agonist ivuxolimab in advanced cancers. Data came from immunoSEQ multiplex PCR; TCRdb stores just in-frame clones and leaves some out. The sample lists approximately 76,000 clones, roughly 85% occurring once. Sequences were derived from CD4+ or CD8+ T cells sorted from blood, sampled in a trial of the OX40 agonist ivuxolimab. All receptors derive from an adult with an advanced solid tumor such as melanoma, head and neck, liver or kidney cancer. CDR3s include the opening cysteine and the closing phenylalanine or tryptophan. The order of the fields is clone size, J gene, D gene, V gene, CDR3 protein, CDR3 DNA. The D gene is left open where the match is weak. Where a row states a size, it is once, few, many or the class of an expanded clone; other rows omit it.

NA | TRBJ1-3 | NA | TRBV6-4 | CASSYSRQDSGNTIYF | TGTGCCAGCAGTTACTCGCGGCAGGACTCTGGAAACACCATATATTTT
NA | TRBJ2-7 | NA | TRBV9 | CASSVAPGLEQYF | TGTGCCAGCAGCGTAGCCCCGGGCCTCGAGCAGTACTTC
NA | TRBJ2-6 | TRBD2 | TRBV4-1 | CASSQTRLAGSSGANVLTF | TGCGCCAGCAGCCAGACAAGACTAGCGGGGAGCTCTGGGGCCAACGTCCTGACTTTC
NA | TRBJ1-2 | TRBD1 | TRBV4-1 | CASSARGLKYYGYTF | TGCGCCAGCAGCGCCAGGGGGCTCAAGTACTATGGCTACACCTTC
NA | TRBJ1-4 | TRBD1 | TRBV27 | CASSRQGSEKLFF | TGTGCCAGCAGTAGACAGGGTAGTGAAAAACTGTTTTTT
NA | TRBJ2-1 | TRBD2 | TRBV9 | CASSARTSGGVNEQFF | TGTGCCAGCAGCGCCCGGACTAGCGGGGGGGTAAATGAGCAGTTCTTC
NA | TRBJ2-3 | NA | TRBV6-1 | CASSVNREVRTDTQYF | TGTGCCAGCAGTGTTAACAGGGAGGTACGGACAGATACGCAGTATTTT
NA | TRBJ1-4 | NA | TRBV18 | CASSPRGAGGNEKLFF | TGTGCCAGCTCACCTCGGGGGGCCGGCGGGAATGAAAAACTGTTTTTT
NA | TRBJ2-5 | NA | TRBV5-1 | CASLGGSPKETQYF | TGCGCCAGCTTAGGGGGTAGCCCTAAAGAGACCCAGTACTTC
few | TRBJ1-1 | NA | TRBV7-9 | CASMNTEAFF | TGTGCCAGCATGAACACTGAAGCTTTCTTT
NA | TRBJ1-2 | TRBD1 | TRBV27 | CASRGTGGYGYTF | TGTGCCAGCAGGGGAACAGGGGGCTATGGCTACACCTTC
NA | TRBJ2-5 | NA | TRBV9 | CASSERGDLGETQYF | TGTGCCAGCAGCGAGAGGGGGGACTTAGGAGAGACCCAGTACTTC
NA | TRBJ2-5 | NA | TRBV6-5 | CASSYSYLVGETQYF | TGTGCCAGCAGTTACTCGTACCTGGTGGGGGAGACCCAGTACTTC
NA | TRBJ1-6 | NA | TRBV7-2 | CASSLQGVYNSPLHF | TGTGCCAGCAGCTTACAGGGCGTCTATAATTCACCCCTCCACTTT
few | TRBJ2-4 | NA | TRBV1 | CTSSHGTSGPKNIQYF | TGCACCAGCAGCCACGGGACTAGCGGACCCAAAAACATTCAGTACTTC
NA | TRBJ1-2 | TRBD1 | TRBV7-9 | CASSLEGQGGYTF | TGTGCCAGCAGCTTAGAGGGACAGGGGGGCTACACCTTC
NA | TRBJ2-5 | TRBD2 | TRBV27 | CASSLSNSGGARETQYF | TGTGCCAGCAGTTTATCGAATAGCGGGGGGGCGAGGGAGACCCAGTACTTC
NA | TRBJ2-3 | NA | TRBV6-5 | CASSATSGDTQYF | TGTGCCAGCAGTGCAACATCAGGGGATACGCAGTATTTT
NA | TRBJ2-7 | NA | TRBV7-3 | CASSLDGGSSYEQYF | TGTGCCAGCAGCTTAGACGGGGGCAGCTCCTACGAGCAGTACTTC
NA | TRBJ2-7 | NA | TRBV10-2 | CASSDTNLPTGTRFF | TGCGCCAGCAGCGACACCAACCTCCCAACCGGGACAAGATTCTTC
NA | TRBJ2-5 | NA | TRBV30 | CAWSAGAAQETQYF | TGTGCCTGGAGTGCCGGGGCAGCCCAAGAGACCCAGTACTTC
few | TRBJ1-6 | TRBD1 | TRBV7-2 | CASSSQGGRDSPLHF | TGTGCCAGCAGCTCCCAGGGGGGGAGAGATTCACCCCTCCACTTT
once | TRBJ2-5 | TRBD2 | TRBV19 | CASSNGAGLQETQYF | TGTGCCAGTAGTAACGGAGCGGGACTTCAAGAGACCCAGTACTTC
NA | TRBJ2-5 | TRBD2 | TRBV18 | CASSPLAGARQETQYF | TGTGCCAGCTCACCCCTAGCGGGGGCACGCCAAGAGACCCAGTACTTC
NA | TRBJ1-1 | NA | TRBV4-1 | CASSPSTGNTEAFF | TGCGCCAGCAGCCCATCAACAGGGAACACTGAAGCTTTCTTT
NA | TRBJ2-7 | NA | TRBV5-1 | CASSLVGGSYEQYF | TGCGCCAGCAGCTTGGTCGGGGGCTCCTACGAGCAGTACTTC
NA | TRBJ2-3 | TRBD2 | TRBV5-1 | CASSFVSGGVDTQYF | TGCGCCAGCAGCTTCGTCAGCGGGGGGGTAGATACGCAGTATTTT
NA | TRBJ1-6 | NA | TRBV2 | CASSDGQGYSPLHF | TGTGCCAGCAGTGACGGGCAGGGTTATTCACCCCTCCACTTT
NA | TRBJ2-3 | TRBD2 | TRBV6-1 | CASSASSGGSTDTQYF | TGTGCCAGCAGTGCGTCCAGCGGGGGTAGCACAGATACGCAGTATTTT
few | TRBJ1-5 | NA | TRBV7-2 | CASSLADQPQHF | TGTGCCAGCAGCTTAGCGGATCAGCCCCAGCATTTT
once | TRBJ2-3 | NA | TRBV18 | CASSPQSNTQYF | TGTGCCAGCTCCCCCCAGAGCAATACGCAGTATTTT
NA | TRBJ2-1 | NA | TRBV14 | CASSRSRQIFDEQFF | TGTGCCAGCAGCCGCAGTCGACAGATTTTCGATGAGCAGTTCTTC
NA | TRBJ2-3 | TRBD1 | TRBV5-1 | CASRQGGDGTDTQYF | TGCGCCAGCCGACAGGGGGGGGACGGGACAGATACGCAGTATTTT
NA | TRBJ2-5 | TRBD1 | TRBV10-3 | CATLGTVGETQYF | TGTGCCACCCTAGGGACAGTCGGAGAGACCCAGTACTTC
NA | TRBJ2-7 | TRBD2 | TRBV11-1 | CASSLNLAGGRSYEQYF | TGTGCCAGCAGCTTAAACCTAGCGGGGGGTCGCTCCTACGAGCAGTACTTC
NA | TRBJ2-1 | TRBD2 | TRBV7-3 | CASSRRRASGGTIPRGNEQFF | TGTGCCAGCAGCCGCCGTCGGGCTAGCGGGGGGACCATTCCTAGGGGCAATGAGCAGTTCTTC
NA | TRBJ2-7 | NA | TRBV7-2 | CASSLVGNTGDRSYEQYF | TGTGCCAGCAGCTTAGTAGGCAACACGGGGGACAGATCATACGAGCAGTACTTC
NA | TRBJ1-3 | NA | TRBV7-2 | CASSTPPWNTIYF | TGTGCCAGCAGCACCCCGCCCTGGAACACCATATATTTT
few | TRBJ1-6 | NA | TRBV18 | CASSPGERSPLHF | TGTGCCAGCTCACCAGGGGAGAGATCACCCCTCCACTTT
NA | TRBJ2-3 | NA | TRBV6-5 | CATRQVGTDTQYF | TGTGCCACCCGACAGGTCGGCACAGATACGCAGTATTTT
once | TRBJ2-5 | NA | TRBV18 | CASSPKAGRDRQETQYF | TGTGCCAGCTCACCCAAAGCCGGGCGGGACAGACAAGAGACCCAGTACTTC
once | TRBJ2-7 | NA | TRBV11-2 | CASSRYRQAYEQYF | TGTGCCAGCAGCCGCTACAGACAGGCCTACGAGCAGTACTTC
few | TRBJ1-6 | TRBD1 | TRBV6-5 | CASSYSFGQGNSPLHF | TGTGCCAGCAGTTACTCGTTTGGACAGGGAAATTCACCCCTCCACTTT
NA | TRBJ2-7 | NA | TRBV20-1 | CSAAGTDEQYF | TGCAGTGCGGCGGGGACAGACGAGCAGTACTTC